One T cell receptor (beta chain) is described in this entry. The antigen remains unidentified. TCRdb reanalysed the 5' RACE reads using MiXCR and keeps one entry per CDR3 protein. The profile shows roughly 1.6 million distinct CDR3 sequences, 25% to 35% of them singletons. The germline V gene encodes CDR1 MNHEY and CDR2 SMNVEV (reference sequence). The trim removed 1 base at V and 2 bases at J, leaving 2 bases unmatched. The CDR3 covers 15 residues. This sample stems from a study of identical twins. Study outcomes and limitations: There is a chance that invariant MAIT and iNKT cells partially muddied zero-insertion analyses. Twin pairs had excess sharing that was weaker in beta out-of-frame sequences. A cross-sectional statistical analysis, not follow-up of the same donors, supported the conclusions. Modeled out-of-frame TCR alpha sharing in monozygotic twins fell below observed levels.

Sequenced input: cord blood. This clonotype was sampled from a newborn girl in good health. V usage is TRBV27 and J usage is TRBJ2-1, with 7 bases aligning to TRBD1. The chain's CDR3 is CASSLWQGAYNEQFF. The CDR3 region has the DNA TGTGCCAGCAGTTTATGGCAGGGGGCCTACAATGAGCAGTTCTTC.